The next 19 T cell receptor beta chains were all read from a single sample in a study of cytomegalovirus exposure and HLA in healthy donors. PCR involved 60 Vbeta and 13 Jbeta primers. Libraries were prepared by immunoSEQ multiplex PCR; TCRdb keeps only in-frame clonotypes and omits some of them. The table shows around 240,000 clones, with about 81% occurring only once. Sequencing used PBMCs. The receptors derive from a woman aged 35 to 49 in good health and CMV-seropositive.

CDR3 sequence: CASSSRTDYTF. The CDR3 DNA follows: TGTGCCAGCAGTTCCCGGACAGACTACACCTTC. The rearrangement links TRBV6-5 to TRBJ1-2; tentatively, D is TRBD1 (6 bases). The CDR3 contains 11 residues. CDR1 is MNHEY, CDR2 SVGAGI, per germline. The V end lost 4 bases, the J end lost 10 bases, and 10 bases lay between the germline ends.

This chain joins TRBV6-1 and TRBJ2-7; 7 bases line up with TRBD1. The germline CDR1 and CDR2 sequences are MNHNS and SASEGT. Trimming at V came to 7 bases and at J to 6 bases, leaving 9 bases not matched to a gene. This CDR3 contains 13 residues. CDR3 sequence: CASTDRDRGEQYF. In DNA form, the CDR3 reads TGTGCCAGCACAGACAGGGATAGAGGCGAGCAGTACTTC.

J is TRBJ1-4 and V is TRBV4-3, with 9 bases aligning to TRBD1. This CDR3 region has 15 residues. The germline CDR1 and CDR2 sequences are LGHNA and YSLEER. The V segment lost 4 bases and the J segment 4 bases; nucleotides outside the gene matches: 4. CDR3 nucleotides: TGCGCCAGCAGCCTAGTGGGACAGGGTAATGAAAAACTGTTTTTT. This gives the protein CASSLVGQGNEKLFF.

The gene calls are TRBV5-1 and TRBJ2-7; 7 nucleotides line up with TRBD2. CDR1 is SGHRS and CDR2 is YFSETQ in the germline V gene. Unmatched junction bases numbered 11, after V lost 3 bases and J lost 5 bases. There are 15 residues in the CDR3. DNA of the CDR3: TGCGCCAGCAGCTCCACCGGGAGGACCTCTGACGAGCAGTACTTC. This gives the protein CASSSTGRTSDEQYF.

J is TRBJ1-2 and V is TRBV6-5; 7 nucleotides align to TRBD1. In germline, CDR1 is MNHEY, CDR2 SVGAGI. This CDR3 comprises 13 residues. V trimming: 6 bases; J trimming: 3 bases; junction bases outside the gene matches: 4. As DNA, the CDR3 is TGTGCCAGCAGGTGGGACAGCGACTATGGCTACACCTTC. Translating it yields CASRWDSDYGYTF.

V and J are TRBV5-1 and TRBJ1-6; 10 bases line up with TRBD1. This CDR3 comprises 17 residues. The ends lost 0 bases at V and 7 bases at J; junction bases unmatched: 7. Germline lookup yields CDR1 SGHRS and CDR2 YFSETQ. The CDR3 nucleotides read TGCGCCAGCAGCTTGGATGGGACAGGGGTGGGGAATTCACCCCTCCACTTT. Translating gives CASSLDGTGVGNSPLHF.

Worth noting for this clone: This specimen includes other DNA sequences encoding the same CDR3. The V gene is TRBV6-5, the J gene TRBJ1-1; no clear D gene. Trimming removed 2 bases from V and 1 base from J, with 5 bases in between. CDR3 length equals 13 residues. The germline V gene encodes CDR1 MNHEY and CDR2 SVGAGI. DNA for the CDR3: TGTGCCAGCAGTTACCGGGGGAACACTGAAGCTTTCTTT. Translating gives CASSYRGNTEAFF.

A remark on this clone: The junction shows a germline mismatch at one end, possibly a read error. This rearrangement joins TRBV12-5 to TRBJ2-5; TRBD1 might be the D (5 bases). This CDR3 is 11 amino acids long. Germline loops: CDR1 LGHNT, CDR2 FRNRAP. The CDR3 sequence is CASGLDQGRDF. CDR3 in DNA: TGTGCTAGTGGTTTGGATCAGGGAAGGGACTTC.

The CDR3 DNA follows: TGTGCCAGCAGCGTGGGGAGGGACCAAGCTTTCTTT. Residues: CASSVGRDQAFF. The chain recombines TRBV7-9 with TRBJ1-1, with TRBD1 as a possible D gene (5 bases). The germline V gene encodes CDR1 SEHNR and CDR2 FQNEAQ (reference sequence). CDR3 size: 12 residues. V lost 5 bases, J lost 9 bases, and 13 bases lay in between.

V and J are TRBV5-8 and TRBJ2-2; tentative D call: TRBD1 (6 bases). Per the germline V gene, CDR1 is SGHTS and CDR2 is YDEGEE. Trimming stripped 4 bases from V and 1 base from J, with 14 bases between. This CDR3 spans 16 amino acids. CDR3 in amino acids: CASSLRTTGNTGELFF. The CDR3 coding sequence is TGTGCCAGCAGCCTAAGAACGACAGGGAACACCGGGGAGCTGTTTTTT.

The chain links TRBV5-1 to TRBJ2-7; TRBD1 aligns across 8 bases. V dropped 5 bases and J dropped 0; count of bases not matched to a gene: 4. CDR3 length equals 14 residues. Germline lookup yields CDR1 SGHRS and CDR2 YFSETQ. The CDR3 protein is CASRSTGDSYEQYF. CDR3 nucleotides: TGCGCCAGCAGGTCGACAGGGGACTCCTACGAGCAGTACTTC. The complete variable domain, with remaining parts taken from reference TRBV5-1 and TRBJ2-7, reads KAGVTQTPRYLIKTRGQQVTLSCSPISGHRSVSWYQQTPGQGLQFLFEYFSETQRNKGNFPGRFSGRQFSNSRSEMNVSTLELGDSALYLCASRSTGDSYEQYFGPGTRLTVT.

This clone was observed once. The chain carries TRBV19 and TRBJ2-1; TRBD1 might be the D (6 bases). From germline, CDR1 is LNHDA and CDR2 SQIVND (reference sequence). The CDR3 consists of 13 residues. V lost 4 bases to trimming and J lost 7 bases, with 11 bases between them. CDR3 residues: CASSNLRGNEQFF. In nucleotides, the CDR3 is TGTGCCAGTAGTAACCTTAGGGGGAATGAGCAGTTCTTC.

J is TRBJ2-3 and V is TRBV10-3, with a weak D call TRBD2 (6 bases). CDR1 ENHRY and CDR2 SYGVKD come from the germline V gene. The CDR3 spans 16 residues. V dropped 6 bases and J dropped 5 bases, with 21 bases sitting between them. The CDR3 here is CAIRSVEAGPGDTQYF. CDR3 DNA: TGTGCCATCAGGAGTGTCGAAGCGGGTCCTGGAGATACGCAGTATTTT.

This chain joins TRBV30 and TRBJ1-1, with D perhaps TRBD1 (6 bases). V lost 2 bases and J lost 1, with 8 bases in between. This CDR3 has 13 amino acids. Germline assignment: CDR1 GTSNPN and CDR2 SVGIG (reference sequence). CDR3 region: CAWSRQENTEAFF. The DNA of the CDR3 is TGTGCCTGGAGTAGACAGGAGAACACTGAAGCTTTCTTT.

In DNA, the CDR3 is TGTGCCAGCAGCTTAGAAGCGGGGAACTATGGCTACACCTTC. This encodes CASSLEAGNYGYTF. The J gene is TRBJ1-2, the V gene TRBV7-2; D call uncertain. Trimming took off 1 base at V and 2 bases at J, with 8 bases between the two ends. CDR3 size: 14 residues. Germline values: CDR1 SGHTA, CDR2 FQGNSA.

In its sample, this clone was seen a few times. This sequence joins TRBV29-1 and TRBJ1-5; the match to TRBD1 covers 7 bases. The CDR3 runs 15 residues. With V trimmed by 0 bases and J by 7 bases, 9 bases remained unmatched. The germline V gene encodes CDR1 SQVTM and CDR2 ANQGSEA. This CDR3 reads CSVEDADRDGQPQHF. The CDR3, as DNA: TGCAGCGTTGAAGACGCCGACAGGGACGGGCAGCCCCAGCATTTT.

The chain recombines TRBV18 with TRBJ2-2, with D uncertain. CDR1 is KGHSH, CDR2 LQKENI, per germline. V was shortened by 3 bases and J by 4 bases, with 12 bases between the two germline ends. The CDR3 covers 15 residues. CDR3 in amino acids: CASSPSTVGTGELFF. Written as DNA, the CDR3 is TGTGCCAGCTCACCGAGCACAGTGGGCACCGGGGAGCTGTTTTTT.

V usage is TRBV19 and J usage is TRBJ1-2; D unresolved. Trimming took 6 bases from V and 8 from J, leaving 22 bases between them. CDR1 is LNHDA, CDR2 SQIVND, per germline (reference sequence). The CDR3 is made up of 15 amino acids. CDR3 DNA: TGTGCCAGTAGCCCTCGGAGGTCTACGGTGGGAGGCTACACCTTC. Translation gives CASSPRRSTVGGYTF.

The table lists this clone with a count of one. The V and J genes are TRBV25-1 and TRBJ2-3; 9 bases line up with TRBD1. The CDR3 is 15 residues long. J was trimmed by 2 bases and V by 4 bases; bases with no gene match: 4. The germline gives CDR1 MGHDK, CDR2 SYGVNS. In DNA form, the CDR3 reads TGTGCCAGCAGTGGGACAGGGGCTTTCACAGATACGCAGTATTTT. This codes for CASSGTGAFTDTQYF.